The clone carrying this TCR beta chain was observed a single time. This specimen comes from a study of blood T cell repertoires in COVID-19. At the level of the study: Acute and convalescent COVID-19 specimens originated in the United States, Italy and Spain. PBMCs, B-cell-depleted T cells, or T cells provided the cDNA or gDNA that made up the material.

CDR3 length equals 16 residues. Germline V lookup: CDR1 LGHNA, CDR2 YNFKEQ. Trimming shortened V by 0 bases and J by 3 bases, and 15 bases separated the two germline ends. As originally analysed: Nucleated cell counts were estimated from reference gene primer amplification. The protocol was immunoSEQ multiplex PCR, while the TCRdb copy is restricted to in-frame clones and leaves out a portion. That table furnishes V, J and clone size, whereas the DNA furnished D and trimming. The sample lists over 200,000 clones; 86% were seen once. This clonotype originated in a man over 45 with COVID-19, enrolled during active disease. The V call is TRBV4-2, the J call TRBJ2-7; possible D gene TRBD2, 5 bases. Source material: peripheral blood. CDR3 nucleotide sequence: TGTGCCAGCAGCCAAGATATGACGGGAAAAGGCTACGAGCAGTACTTC. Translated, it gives CASSQDMTGKGYEQYF.